The 23 T cell receptor beta chains presented below share a single source sample, sequenced in a study of blood T cells in healthy people across ages (dated by TCRdb to about 2015). The library was generated by 5' RACE. Sequencing was carried out with an Illumina HiSeq 2500. A second PCR of about 6 to 12 cycles was performed with a sample-barcoded 5' primer and a J-beta primer mix. TCRdb's own reprocessing of the public reads used fastp at Q25 and MiXCR and kept productive beta chains. Every CDR3 protein is listed once, alongside the most common genes and DNA of its rows. The sample data list 1.5 million to 2 million distinct CDR3 sequences, and less than 50% of these were observed just once. The top ten clonotypes cover 2.1% of the sample. Sequenced material: blood. The receptor set was obtained from a woman in her forties in good health.

The chain links TRBV7-9 to TRBJ1-4; D uncertain. The V end was cut by 4 bases, the J end by 6 bases, with 6 bases between. Germline loops: CDR1 SEHNR, CDR2 FQNEAQ (reference sequence). The CDR3 length is 12 residues. The CDR3 DNA is TGTGCCAGCAGCTCGTTTGATGAAAAACTGTTTTTT. Amino acid sequence: CASSSFDEKLFF.

The V gene is TRBV5-1, the J gene TRBJ2-7; 8 nucleotides line up with TRBD2. Germline CDR1 SGHRS, CDR2 YFSETQ. J was trimmed by 2 bases and V by 4 bases; bases with no gene match: 14. The CDR3 is 17 amino acids. The CDR3 here is CASSPGVSGVLPYEQYF. CDR3 nucleotide sequence: TGCGCCAGCAGCCCGGGAGTTAGCGGGGTCCTCCCCTACGAGCAGTACTTC.

This clonotype was picked up many times. V gene TRBV5-1 combines with J gene TRBJ2-7; D remains ambiguous. The CDR3 is 13 residues long. V dropped 0 bases and J dropped 3 bases, with 7 bases sitting between them. Germline V gene data show CDR1 as SGHRS and CDR2 as YFSETQ. The DNA for the CDR3 is TGCGCCAGCAGCTTGGATACGGGCTACGAGCAGTACTTC. This gives the protein CASSLDTGYEQYF. Complete variable domain (other parts from reference TRBV5-1 and TRBJ2-7): KAGVTQTPRYLIKTRGQQVTLSCSPISGHRSVSWYQQTPGQGLQFLFEYFSETQRNKGNFPGRFSGRQFSNSRSEMNVSTLELGDSALYLCASSLDTGYEQYFGPGTRLTVT.

This clonotype was counted between two and nine times. The chain recombines TRBV15 with TRBJ2-3, with no clear D. V was trimmed by 0 bases and J by 3 bases, leaving 10 bases between them. CDR1 and CDR2 from the germline V gene are LNHNV and YYDKDF (reference sequence). The CDR3 is made up of 15 amino acids. The CDR3 is CATSRDWVQTDTQYF. The CDR3 region has the DNA TGTGCCACCAGCAGAGATTGGGTGCAGACAGATACGCAGTATTTT.

CDR3 sequence (DNA): TGTGCCAGCAGTATCAGGGGTTTTAGCACAGATACGCAGTATTTT. Its translation: CASSIRGFSTDTQYF. The chain couples TRBV28 to TRBJ2-3, with a tentative D call TRBD1 (6 bases). The CDR3 is 15 residues long. The V gene's germline CDR1 is MDHEN and CDR2 SYDVKM. Trimming took off 5 bases at V and 0 bases at J, with 12 bases between the two ends.

This rearrangement joins TRBV7-2 to TRBJ2-5, with 8 bases lining up with TRBD2. V was pared by 5 bases and J by 6 bases, with 2 bases of the junction left unmatched. This CDR3 has 12 residues. From germline, CDR1 is SGHTA and CDR2 FQGNSA. DNA for the CDR3: TGTGCCAGCAGCGGCGGGGGGCAGACCCAGTACTTC. It encodes CASSGGGQTQYF.

The rearrangement joins TRBV7-2 to TRBJ2-3; unclear D gene. V dropped 5 bases and J dropped 0 bases, with 15 bases sitting between them. Per germline, CDR1 SGHTA and CDR2 FQGNSA. The CDR3 is 16 amino acids. CDR3 DNA sequence: TGTGCCAGCAGCATCAGGACGCAATCTAGCACAGATACGCAGTATTTT. Protein product: CASSIRTQSSTDTQYF.

The V and J genes are TRBV9 and TRBJ2-7; 8 bases agree with TRBD1. The V and J ends lost 4 bases and 6 bases, in that order; junction bases with no gene match: 9. Per the germline V gene, CDR1 is SGDLS and CDR2 is YYNGEE. This CDR3 spans 14 amino acids. The CDR3: CASSPWTGLSEQYF. CDR3 nucleotides: TGTGCCAGCAGCCCGTGGACAGGGCTCAGCGAGCAGTACTTC.

The chain joins TRBV20-1 to TRBJ2-6; D call uncertain. V lost 0 bases, J lost 2 bases, and 11 bases lay in between. The germline V gene encodes CDR1 DFQATT and CDR2 SNEGSKA (reference sequence). CDR3 length: 16 residues. The CDR3 DNA reads TGCAGTGCTAGAGATGCCGGTCGTCCTGGGGCCAACGTCCTGACTTTC. Its translation is CSARDAGRPGANVLTF.

This clonotype was seen more than once but under ten times. V is TRBV11-1 and J is TRBJ2-7; 10 bases fit TRBD1. The CDR3 spans 15 residues. Trimming took 1 base from V and 3 from J; bases not matched to a gene: 3. Per the germline V gene, CDR1 is SGHAT and CDR2 is FQDESV (reference sequence). CDR3 coding DNA: TGTGCCAGCAGCTTAGATGGGACAGGGGTCTACGAGCAGTACTTC. This encodes CASSLDGTGVYEQYF.

V usage is TRBV4-1 and J usage is TRBJ2-1, with TRBD1 matching 7 bases. The CDR3 contains 14 residues. The junction had 7 bases not matched to a gene; V was cut back by 0 bases and J by 11 bases. CDR1 and CDR2 from the germline V gene are MGHRA and YSYEKL. CDR3 sequence: CASSQDMTGPKQFF. CDR3 bases: TGCGCCAGCAGCCAAGATATGACAGGGCCTAAGCAGTTCTTC.

This clonotype has only one observation. This rearrangement joins TRBV2 to TRBJ1-5; D not resolved. With 5 bases removed from V and 9 bases from J, the gap between germline ends came to 14 bases. The CDR3 has 13 residues. CDR1 is SNHLY, CDR2 FYNNEI, per germline. CDR3: CASSPRPFSPQHF. The CDR3 DNA sequence: TGTGCCAGCAGTCCGCGGCCGTTCTCGCCCCAGCATTTT.

In this sample, this clonotype turned up a few times. The chain combines TRBV4-1 with TRBJ2-1; D unclear. Germline CDR1 is MGHRA and CDR2 is YSYEKL. The CDR3 has 14 amino acids. Trimming took 8 bases from V and 2 from J, leaving 13 bases between them. The CDR3 sequence: CASEPEAAYNEQFF. The CDR3 coding sequence is TGCGCCAGCGAGCCAGAGGCAGCCTACAATGAGCAGTTCTTC.

The table lists this clonotype with a few counts. The DNA of the CDR3 is TGTGCCACCAGTGCGTCAGGGACCGTCCAAGAGACCCAGTACTTC. Translating it yields CATSASGTVQETQYF. The chain uses TRBV24-1 and TRBJ2-5, with D perhaps TRBD1 or TRBD2 (5 bases each). The CDR3 is 15 residues long. Germline CDR1 and CDR2: KGHDR and SFDVKD. V was cut by 5 bases and J by 1 base, with 13 bases left in between.

This clonotype has more than one count but fewer than ten. This chain uses TRBV10-3 with TRBJ1-2, with TRBD1 matching over 9 bases. CDR1 and CDR2 (germline): ENHRY, SYGVKD. With 0 bases clipped from V and 6 bases from J, the junction kept 8 bases outside the gene matches. The CDR3 runs 16 residues. The CDR3 bases are TGTGCCATCAGTGAGTCGGGACAGGGAAGGGTACATGGCTACACCTTC. Translation: CAISESGQGRVHGYTF.

In this sample, this clonotype turned up once. One end of the junction is discordant with germline, which a read error may explain. This chain connects TRBV5-1 to TRBJ2-5, with TRBD1 matching over 9 bases. From germline, CDR1 is SGHRS and CDR2 YFSETQ. This CDR3 has 16 amino acids. Here the CDR3 reads CASSPYGTGTQESQYF. In DNA, the CDR3 is TGCGCCAGCAGCCCTTACGGGACAGGGACACAAGAGTCCCAGTACTTC.

The chain links TRBV20-1 to TRBJ2-5; the match to TRBD2 covers 8 bases. This CDR3 is 17 amino acids long. CDR1 and CDR2 (germline): DFQATT, SNEGSKA (reference sequence). In nucleotides, the CDR3 is TGCAGCTCATCTGCCCTGGGGCGGGGGGCCAACCAAGAGACCCAGTACTTC. Translated, it gives CSSSALGRGANQETQYF.

The sample holds a few counts of this clonotype. V usage is TRBV7-9 and J usage is TRBJ2-1; D gene ambiguous. The ends were cut back, 0 bases at V and 10 bases at J, with 10 bases in the middle. The CDR3 is made up of 13 amino acids. CDR1 and CDR2 from the germline V gene are SEHNR and FQNEAQ (reference sequence). CDR3 sequence: CASSLARASEQFF. The CDR3 coding sequence is TGTGCCAGCAGCTTAGCGCGAGCATCAGAGCAGTTCTTC.

J is TRBJ1-2 and V is TRBV29-1, with TRBD1 identical over 7 bases. Germline CDR1 SQVTM, CDR2 ANQGSEA. The CDR3 consists of 15 residues. V was clipped by 3 bases and J by 3 bases; unmatched bases: 10. The CDR3, as DNA: TGCAGCGTTGAGACAGGGCCCCGCGGGGACTATGGCTACACCTTC. Its protein is CSVETGPRGDYGYTF.

The chain is built from TRBV6-5 and TRBJ2-2; either TRBD1 or TRBD2 may supply D (5 bases each). The CDR3 totals 14 residues. V was shortened by 6 bases and J by 4 bases, with 12 bases between the two germline ends. CDR1 and CDR2 from the germline V gene are MNHEY and SVGAGI. CDR3 amino acids: CASRAGTSTGELFF. In DNA, the CDR3 is TGTGCCAGCAGGGCCGGGACCAGCACCGGGGAGCTGTTTTTT.

V usage is TRBV28 and J usage is TRBJ2-7; 7 bases fit TRBD1. Looked up from germline, CDR1 is MDHEN and CDR2 is SYDVKM. The CDR3 is 15 amino acids. V dropped 7 bases and J dropped 5; count of bases not matched to a gene: 14. The CDR3 coding sequence is TGTGCCAGCACGTCTAATGGGGACAGATTGGACGAGCAGTACTTC. This encodes CASTSNGDRLDEQYF. The complete variable domain, with remaining parts taken from reference TRBV28 and TRBJ2-7, reads DVKVTQSSRYLVKRTGEKVFLECVQDMDHENMFWYRQDPGLGLRLIYFSYDVKMKEKGDIPEGYSVSREKKERFSLILESASTNQTSMYLCASTSNGDRLDEQYFGPGTRLTVT.

This clonotype has a handful of counts. The chain has TRBV15 and TRBJ2-4, with 11 bases fitting TRBD2. The CDR3 is 14 amino acids. Germline lookup yields CDR1 LNHNV and CDR2 YYDKDF (reference sequence). The V gene end was trimmed by 3 bases and the J gene end by 13 bases; junction bases not matched to a gene: 8. In nucleotides, the CDR3 is TGTGCCACCAGCAGGGTAGGGACTAGCGGACAGCAGTACTTC. This encodes CATSRVGTSGQQYF. Full variable domain (rest looked up from reference TRBV15 and TRBJ2-4): DAMVIQNPRYQVTQFGKPVTLSCSQTLNHNVMYWYQQKSSQAPKLLFHYYDKDFNNEADTPDNFQSRRPNTSFCFLDIRSPGLGDTAMYLCATSRVGTSGQQYFGAGTRLSVL.

The chain's CDR3 is CASRQGAVYNEQYF. CDR3 DNA: TGTGCCAGCAGACAGGGGGCAGTTTACAATGAGCAGTACTTC. This chain uses TRBV6-1 with TRBJ2-5, with 9 bases fitting TRBD1. CDR3 length: 14 residues. Germline CDR1 and CDR2: MNHNS and SASEGT. J was trimmed by 11 bases and V by 6 bases; bases with no gene match: 13.